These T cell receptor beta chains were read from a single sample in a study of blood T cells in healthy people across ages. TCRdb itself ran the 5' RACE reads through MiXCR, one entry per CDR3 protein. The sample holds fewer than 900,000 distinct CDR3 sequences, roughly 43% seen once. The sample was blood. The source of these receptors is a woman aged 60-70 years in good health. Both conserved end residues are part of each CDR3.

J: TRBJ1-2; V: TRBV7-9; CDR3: CASSHTDGYGYTF
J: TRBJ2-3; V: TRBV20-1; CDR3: CSAQPLAGGSTDTQYF
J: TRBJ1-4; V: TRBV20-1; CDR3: CSASPQKPNEKLFF
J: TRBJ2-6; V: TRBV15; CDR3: CATSRTRSGANVLTF
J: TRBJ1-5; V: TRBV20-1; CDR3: CSAREGGTNQPQHF
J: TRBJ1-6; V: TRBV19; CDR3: CASSMVENGSPLHF
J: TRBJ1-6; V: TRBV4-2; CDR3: CASSQDIGNHSPLHF
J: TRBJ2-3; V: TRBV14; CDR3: CASSQLVSITDTQYF
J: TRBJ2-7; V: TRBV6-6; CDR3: CASTGTVSSYEQYF
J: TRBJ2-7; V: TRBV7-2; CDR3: CASTPWAQGEYEQYF
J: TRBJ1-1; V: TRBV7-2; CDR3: CASSFWLGTEAFF
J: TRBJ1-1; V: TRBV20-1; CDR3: CSARGMNTEAFF
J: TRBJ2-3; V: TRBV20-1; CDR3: CSAPPSGAGGTDTQYF
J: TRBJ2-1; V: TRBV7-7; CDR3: CASSRTSDSYNEQFF
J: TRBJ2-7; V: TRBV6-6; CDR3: CASSLPGPYYEQYF
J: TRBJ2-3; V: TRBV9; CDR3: CASSVGSSQGTDTQYF
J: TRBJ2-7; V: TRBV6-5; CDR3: CASSPPGQTEQYF
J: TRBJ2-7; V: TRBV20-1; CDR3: CSARVLSPSGIQYF
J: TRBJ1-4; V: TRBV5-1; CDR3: CASSQDTLGSEKLFF
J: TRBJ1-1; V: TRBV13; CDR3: CASSPSQAWMNTEAFF
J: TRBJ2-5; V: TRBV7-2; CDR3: CASSFLPQGGGETQYF
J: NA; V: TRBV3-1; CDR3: CASSQVSLAGGSETQYF
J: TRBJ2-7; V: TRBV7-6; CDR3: CASSRGSNEQYF
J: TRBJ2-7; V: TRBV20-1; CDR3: CSEQGGSLGEQYF
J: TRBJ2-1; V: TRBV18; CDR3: CASSPTGDSYNEQFF
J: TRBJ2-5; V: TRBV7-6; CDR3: CASSLGPDNEQYF
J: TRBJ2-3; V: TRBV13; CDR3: CASSIDSWRAVDTQYF
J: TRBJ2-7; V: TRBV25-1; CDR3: CATSSFYEQYF
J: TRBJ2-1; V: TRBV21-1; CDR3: CASSKWVGGPNEQFF
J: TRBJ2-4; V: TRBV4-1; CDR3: CASSQVSGGREQYF
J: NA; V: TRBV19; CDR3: CASSTSGTSYEQYF
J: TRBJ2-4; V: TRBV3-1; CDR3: CASSPLGASAKNIQYF
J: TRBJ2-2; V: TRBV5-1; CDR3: CASSLVGSFTGELFF
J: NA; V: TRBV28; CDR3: CASSYQTGRGETQYF
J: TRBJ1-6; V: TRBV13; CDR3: CASSSRGGANSPLHF
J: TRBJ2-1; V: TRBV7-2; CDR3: CASREVGNNEQFF
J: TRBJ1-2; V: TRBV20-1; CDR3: CSAGLGYTF
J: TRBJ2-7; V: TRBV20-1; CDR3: CSARTGAGGSYEQYF
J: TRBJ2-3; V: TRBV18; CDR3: CASSPDWTPTSLAQYF
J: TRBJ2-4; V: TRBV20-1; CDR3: CSARVIAGDFGEQYF
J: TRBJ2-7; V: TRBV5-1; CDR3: CASSLSNPSGRGYEQYF
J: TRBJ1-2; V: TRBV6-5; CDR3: CASSLGQGPVYGYTF
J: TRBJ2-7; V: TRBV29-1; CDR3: CSVEESGSQGKSEYF
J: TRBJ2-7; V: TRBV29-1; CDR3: CSVEVHPSSYEQYF
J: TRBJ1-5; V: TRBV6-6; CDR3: CASKGGSGQPQHF
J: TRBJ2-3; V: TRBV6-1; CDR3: CASSEVGGASTDTQYF
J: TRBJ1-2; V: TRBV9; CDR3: CASSPRPIPEYGYTF
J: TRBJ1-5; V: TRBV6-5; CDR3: CASSPLQGTSNQPQHF
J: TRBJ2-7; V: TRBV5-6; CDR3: CASITAGGIYEQYF
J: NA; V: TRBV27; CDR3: CASSRRGCEQYF
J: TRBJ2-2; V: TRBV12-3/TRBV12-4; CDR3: CASSFEAKYTGELFF
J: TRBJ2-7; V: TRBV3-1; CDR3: CASSPTTASYEQYF